Listed below are T cell receptor beta chains from one sample, sequenced in a study of cytomegalovirus exposure and HLA in healthy donors. Generated by immunoSEQ multiplex PCR, the TCRdb table keeps only in-frame clones and is missing some. The table has approximately 150,000 clones, approximately 78% seen once; the top ten hold over 2.5%. Sequenced sample: PBMCs. The receptors were sampled from a female donor in good health and CMV-seronegative. Each CDR3 is given with its conserved first and last residue. Fields, in order: V gene, D gene, J gene, clone size, CDR3 protein, CDR3 DNA. D genes are given only for firm matches. Clone size is given for some rows only: seen once, a few or many times, or a class if the clone is expanded.

V gene: TRBV5-1; D gene: TRBD1; J gene: TRBJ2-4; clone size: .; CDR3 protein: CASSEWDRGTKNIQYF; CDR3 DNA: TGCGCCAGCAGCGAATGGGACAGGGGAACCAAAAACATTCAGTACTTC
V gene: TRBV28; D gene: TRBD1; J gene: TRBJ1-3; clone size: .; CDR3 protein: CAGQGARGSGNTIYF; CDR3 DNA: TGTGCCGGACAGGGGGCTCGGGGCTCTGGAAACACCATATATTTT
V gene: TRBV6-5; D gene: TRBD1; J gene: TRBJ2-2; clone size: .; CDR3 protein: CASSEGAYTGELFF; CDR3 DNA: TGTGCCAGCAGTGAGGGGGCCTACACCGGGGAGCTGTTTTTT
V gene: TRBV7-9; D gene: .; J gene: TRBJ1-1; clone size: .; CDR3 protein: CSSSSLPSLTGRGAFF; CDR3 DNA: TGTTCCAGCAGCTCCCTCCCCTCACTCACCGGGAGGGGAGCTTTCTTT
V gene: TRBV9; D gene: TRBD1; J gene: TRBJ1-1; clone size: .; CDR3 protein: CASGGQGAVNTEAFF; CDR3 DNA: TGTGCCAGCGGAGGACAGGGGGCCGTGAACACTGAAGCTTTCTTT
V gene: TRBV29-1; D gene: .; J gene: TRBJ1-2; clone size: .; CDR3 protein: CSADGSTGYTF; CDR3 DNA: TGCAGCGCCGACGGTTCGACAGGCTACACCTTC
V gene: TRBV27; D gene: .; J gene: TRBJ2-7; clone size: once; CDR3 protein: CASSLPDRLSSYEQYF; CDR3 DNA: TGTGCCAGCAGCCTTCCGGACAGATTAAGCTCCTACGAGCAGTACTTC
V gene: TRBV6-1; D gene: TRBD1; J gene: TRBJ1-2; clone size: .; CDR3 protein: CASRPGGREYGYPF; CDR3 DNA: TGTGCCAGCAGACCAGGGGGGAGAGAATATGGCTACCCCTTC
V gene: TRBV11-1; D gene: .; J gene: TRBJ2-7; clone size: .; CDR3 protein: CASSFGRSYEQYF; CDR3 DNA: TGTGCCAGCAGCTTTGGTAGGAGCTACGAGCAGTACTTC
V gene: TRBV19; D gene: TRBD1; J gene: TRBJ1-5; clone size: .; CDR3 protein: CASSIDRAYSNQPQHF; CDR3 DNA: TGTGCCAGTAGTATCGACAGGGCGTATAGCAATCAGCCCCAGCATTTT
V gene: TRBV6-5; D gene: .; J gene: TRBJ1-2; clone size: .; CDR3 protein: CASSAGLGNGYTF; CDR3 DNA: TGTGCCAGCAGTGCGGGCCTCGGGAATGGCTACACCTTC
V gene: TRBV29-1; D gene: .; J gene: TRBJ1-1; clone size: .; CDR3 protein: CSVLGAMNTEAFF; CDR3 DNA: TGCAGCGTTTTGGGGGCCATGAACACTGAAGCTTTCTTT
V gene: TRBV5-1; D gene: TRBD1; J gene: TRBJ2-7; clone size: .; CDR3 protein: CASSPGPGTAVSGEQYF; CDR3 DNA: TGCGCCAGCAGCCCCGGCCCGGGGACAGCCGTTTCGGGCGAGCAGTACTTC
V gene: TRBV9; D gene: TRBD1; J gene: TRBJ1-3; clone size: once; CDR3 protein: CASSVAGGAGNTIYF; CDR3 DNA: TGTGCCAGCAGCGTAGCAGGGGGAGCCGGAAACACCATATATTTT
V gene: TRBV27; D gene: TRBD2; J gene: TRBJ2-7; clone size: .; CDR3 protein: CASSLNVGRAYEQYF; CDR3 DNA: TGTGCCAGCAGTTTAAATGTCGGGAGGGCCTACGAGCAGTACTTC
V gene: TRBV5-1; D gene: .; J gene: TRBJ2-6; clone size: .; CDR3 protein: CASSSALLSGANVLTF; CDR3 DNA: TGCGCCAGCAGCTCCGCACTACTCTCTGGGGCCAACGTCCTGACTTTC
V gene: TRBV12-5; D gene: .; J gene: TRBJ2-1; clone size: .; CDR3 protein: CASTIGSLGNEQFF; CDR3 DNA: TGTGCTAGTACCATCGGGAGCTTAGGCAATGAGCAGTTCTTC
V gene: TRBV6-1; D gene: .; J gene: TRBJ1-1; clone size: .; CDR3 protein: CASSERFLRTVGVNTEAFF; CDR3 DNA: TGTGCCAGCAGTGAAAGGTTTCTACGGACAGTCGGGGTCAACACTGAAGCTTTCTTT
V gene: TRBV7-9; D gene: .; J gene: TRBJ1-1; clone size: .; CDR3 protein: CASSLSQVGNTEAFF; CDR3 DNA: TGTGCCAGCAGCTTAAGTCAGGTCGGGAACACTGAAGCTTTCTTT
V gene: TRBV19; D gene: .; J gene: TRBJ1-5; clone size: .; CDR3 protein: CASSIYGKSNQPQHF; CDR3 DNA: TGTGCCAGTAGTATATACGGGAAGAGCAATCAGCCCCAGCATTTT
V gene: TRBV28; D gene: .; J gene: TRBJ1-4; clone size: .; CDR3 protein: CASSLRLQGLFF; CDR3 DNA: TGTGCCAGCAGTTTAAGGCTTCAGGGGCTGTTTTTT
V gene: TRBV6-1; D gene: .; J gene: TRBJ1-5; clone size: .; CDR3 protein: CASSEVLTSNQPQHF; CDR3 DNA: TGTGCCAGCAGTGAAGTTCTTACAAGCAATCAGCCCCAGCATTTT
V gene: TRBV30; D gene: TRBD1; J gene: TRBJ2-3; clone size: .; CDR3 protein: CAWSFGTGGRTDTQYF; CDR3 DNA: TGTGCCTGGAGTTTCGGGACAGGGGGCCGAACAGATACGCAGTATTTT
V gene: TRBV28; D gene: TRBD1; J gene: TRBJ1-4; clone size: .; CDR3 protein: CASRPTGTANEKLFF; CDR3 DNA: TGTGCCAGCAGGCCGACGGGGACAGCTAATGAAAAACTGTTTTTT
V gene: TRBV5-4; D gene: TRBD1; J gene: TRBJ1-2; clone size: .; CDR3 protein: CASSLVGQGLRYTF; CDR3 DNA: TGTGCCAGCAGCTTGGTGGGACAGGGCTTGAGGTACACCTTC